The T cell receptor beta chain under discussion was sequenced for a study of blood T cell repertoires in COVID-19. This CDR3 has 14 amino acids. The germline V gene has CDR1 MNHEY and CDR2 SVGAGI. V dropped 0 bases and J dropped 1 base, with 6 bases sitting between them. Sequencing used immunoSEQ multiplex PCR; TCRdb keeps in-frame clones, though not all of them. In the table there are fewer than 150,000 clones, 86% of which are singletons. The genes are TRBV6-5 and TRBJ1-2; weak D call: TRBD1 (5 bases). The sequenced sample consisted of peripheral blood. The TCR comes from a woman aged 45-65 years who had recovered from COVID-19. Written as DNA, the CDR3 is TGTGCCAGCAGTTACTCACAGGTTAACTATGGCTACACCTTC. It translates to CASSYSQVNYGYTF.